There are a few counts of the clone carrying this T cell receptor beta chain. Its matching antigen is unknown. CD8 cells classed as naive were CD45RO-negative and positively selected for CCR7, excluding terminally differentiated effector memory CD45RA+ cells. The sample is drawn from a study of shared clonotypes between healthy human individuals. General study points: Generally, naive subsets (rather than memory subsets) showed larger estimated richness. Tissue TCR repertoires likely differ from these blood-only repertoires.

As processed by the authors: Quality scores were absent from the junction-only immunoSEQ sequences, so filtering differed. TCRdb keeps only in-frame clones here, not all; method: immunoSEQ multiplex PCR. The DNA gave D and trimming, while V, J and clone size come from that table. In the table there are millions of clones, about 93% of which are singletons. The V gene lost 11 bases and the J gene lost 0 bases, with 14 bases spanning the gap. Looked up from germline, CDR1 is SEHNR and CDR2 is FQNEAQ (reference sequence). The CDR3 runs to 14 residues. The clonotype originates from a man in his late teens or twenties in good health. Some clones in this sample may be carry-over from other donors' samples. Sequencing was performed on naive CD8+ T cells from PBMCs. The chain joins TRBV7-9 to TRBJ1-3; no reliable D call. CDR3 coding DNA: TGTGCCTTGCCCCATAAGAGCTCTGGAAACACCATATATTTT. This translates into CALPHKSSGNTIYF. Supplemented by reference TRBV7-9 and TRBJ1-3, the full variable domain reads DTGVSQNPRHKITKRGQNVTFRCDPISEHNRLYWYRQTLGQGPEFLTYFQNEAQLEKSRLLSDRFSAERPKGSFSTLEIQRTEQGDSAMYLCALPHKSSGNTIYFGEGSWLTVV.